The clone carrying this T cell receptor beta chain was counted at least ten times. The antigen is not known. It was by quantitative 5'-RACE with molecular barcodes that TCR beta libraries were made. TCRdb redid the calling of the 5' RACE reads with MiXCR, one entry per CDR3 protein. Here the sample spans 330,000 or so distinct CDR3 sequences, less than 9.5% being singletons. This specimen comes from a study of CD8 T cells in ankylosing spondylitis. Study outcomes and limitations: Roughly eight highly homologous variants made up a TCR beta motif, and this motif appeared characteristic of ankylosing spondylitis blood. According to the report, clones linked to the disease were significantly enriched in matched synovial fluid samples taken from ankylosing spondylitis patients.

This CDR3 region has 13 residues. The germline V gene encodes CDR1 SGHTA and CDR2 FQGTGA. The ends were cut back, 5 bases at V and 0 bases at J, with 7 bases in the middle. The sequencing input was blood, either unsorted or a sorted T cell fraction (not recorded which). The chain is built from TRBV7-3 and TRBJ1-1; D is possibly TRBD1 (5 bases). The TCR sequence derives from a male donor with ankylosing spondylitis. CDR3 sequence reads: CASSGGLNTEAFF. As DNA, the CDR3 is TGTGCCAGCAGCGGGGGGTTGAACACTGAAGCTTTCTTT.